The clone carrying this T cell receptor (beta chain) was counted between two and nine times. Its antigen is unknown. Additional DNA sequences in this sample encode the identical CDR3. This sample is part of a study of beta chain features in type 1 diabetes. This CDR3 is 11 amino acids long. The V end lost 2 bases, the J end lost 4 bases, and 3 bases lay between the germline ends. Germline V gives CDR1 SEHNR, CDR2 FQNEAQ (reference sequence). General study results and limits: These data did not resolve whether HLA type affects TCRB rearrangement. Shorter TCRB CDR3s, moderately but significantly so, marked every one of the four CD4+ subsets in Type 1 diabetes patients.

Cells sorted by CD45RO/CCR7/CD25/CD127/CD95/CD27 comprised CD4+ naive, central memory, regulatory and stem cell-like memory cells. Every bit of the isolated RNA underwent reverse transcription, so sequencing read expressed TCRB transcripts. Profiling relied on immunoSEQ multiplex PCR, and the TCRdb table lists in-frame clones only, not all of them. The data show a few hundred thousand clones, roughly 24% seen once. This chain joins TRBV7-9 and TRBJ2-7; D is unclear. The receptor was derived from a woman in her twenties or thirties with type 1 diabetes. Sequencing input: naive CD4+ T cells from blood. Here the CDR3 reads CASSLQYEQYF. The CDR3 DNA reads TGTGCCAGCAGCTTACAGTACGAGCAGTACTTC. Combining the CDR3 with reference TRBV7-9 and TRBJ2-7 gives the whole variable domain DTGVSQNPRHKITKRGQNVTFRCDPISEHNRLYWYRQTLGQGPEFLTYFQNEAQLEKSRLLSDRFSAERPKGSFSTLEIQRTEQGDSAMYLCASSLQYEQYFGPGTRLTVT.